These 2 T cell receptor beta chains came from one sample sequenced in a study of cytomegalovirus exposure and HLA in healthy donors. PCR employed 60 Vbeta and 13 Jbeta primers. Profiling relied on immunoSEQ multiplex PCR, and the TCRdb table lists in-frame clones only, not all of them. The repertoire has 90,000 or so clones, roughly 77% of them found once; the top ten carry about 4.2%. Specimen: PBMCs. These receptor sequences come from a man in his fifties or sixties in good health and CMV-seronegative.

This clone was recorded once. The J gene is TRBJ2-7, the V gene TRBV21-1; TRBD1 is the table's D call, not checked against the DNA. TRBV21-1 is recorded as a pseudogene. The CDR3 length is 14 residues. The CDR3 DNA follows: TGTGCCAGCAGTGCGGGACAGGGGGCCTACGAGCAGTACTTC. Translated: CASSAGQGAYEQYF.

The chain employs TRBV11-2 and TRBJ2-7, with 8 bases fitting TRBD2. Germline loops: CDR1 SGHAT, CDR2 FQNNGV. V dropped 6 bases and J dropped 4; count of bases not matched to a gene: 20. There are 18 residues in the CDR3. CDR3 bases: TGTGCCAGCAGGGGCGGGGTTAGCGGGAACCCTCCGGGGTACGAGCAGTACTTC. As protein: CASRGGVSGNPPGYEQYF.